A selection of T cell receptor beta chains follows, all from one sample in a study of T cell repertoires in cytomegalovirus infection. TCRdb passed the reads through MiXCR, listing each CDR3 protein once. The repertoire holds 350,000 to 450,000 distinct CDR3 sequences, with about a sixth as singletons. Sample: PBMCs. The source is a human donor in good health (CMV status not recorded). Some clones in this sample may be carry-over from other donors' samples. CDR3s include the opening cysteine and the closing phenylalanine or tryptophan. Each record gives: clone size, V gene, D gene, CDR3 length, J gene, CDR3 protein, CDR3 DNA. A D gene is named only where the DNA matches it firmly. The size of a clone is reported for some rows only, either as once, few or many, or as a class for expanded clones.

NA	TRBV20-1	NA	16	TRBJ1-1	CSARPLKALGGTEAFF	TGCAGTGCTAGACCCCTCAAGGCCCTCGGAGGGACTGAAGCTTTCTTT
few	TRBV2	NA	14	TRBJ1-2	CASSEAPGAAVYTF	TGTGCCAGCAGTGAAGCGCCCGGGGCCGCGGTCTACACCTTC
NA	TRBV2	NA	13	TRBJ1-4	CASQLGQNEKLFF	TGTGCCAGCCAACTGGGGCAGAATGAAAAACTGTTTTTT
NA	TRBV20-1	NA	13	TRBJ2-5	CSAGERYQETQYF	TGCAGTGCTGGGGAGAGGTACCAAGAGACCCAGTACTTC
many	TRBV5-4	NA	11	TRBJ2-1	CASSLDGEQFF	TGTGCCAGCAGCTTGGACGGGGAGCAGTTCTTC
NA	TRBV19	NA	13	TRBJ1-2	CASSLTAEDGYTF	TGTGCCAGTAGCCTTACGGCAGAGGATGGCTACACCTTC
NA	TRBV19	TRBD1	14	TRBJ2-1	CASSMGQGANEQFF	TGTGCCAGTAGTATGGGACAGGGGGCTAATGAGCAGTTCTTC
few	TRBV5-1	TRBD1	15	TRBJ2-7	CASSASGTGTYEQYF	TGCGCCAGCAGCGCTTCCGGGACAGGGACATACGAGCAGTACTTC
many	TRBV11-2	NA	14	TRBJ2-7	CASSLVDAGYEQYF	TGTGCCAGCAGTTTGGTGGACGCTGGCTACGAGCAGTACTTC
few	TRBV6-5	NA	12	TRBJ2-1	CASRTNRVEQFF	TGTGCCAGCAGAACTAACAGGGTTGAGCAGTTCTTC
NA	TRBV4-2	NA	14	TRBJ2-5	CASSQATPGETQYF	TGTGCCAGCAGCCAAGCGACTCCTGGAGAGACCCAGTACTTC
many	TRBV7-2	TRBD1	15	TRBJ2-1	CASSFDRGSYNEQFF	TGTGCCAGCAGCTTCGACAGGGGGTCCTACAATGAGCAGTTCTTC
many	TRBV7-2	TRBD2	15	TRBJ2-1	CASSLTSGKGNEQFF	TGTGCCAGCAGCTTGACTAGCGGGAAGGGTAATGAGCAGTTCTTC
NA	TRBV6-1	NA	14	TRBJ2-7	CASREGPADYEQYF	TGTGCCAGCAGGGAAGGGCCGGCGGACTACGAGCAGTACTTC
few	TRBV7-9	NA	14	TRBJ2-7	CASSDTRSPREQYF	TGTGCCAGCAGCGACACCCGCTCCCCGCGCGAGCAGTACTTC
NA	TRBV12-3/TRBV12-4	NA	11	TRBJ2-3	CASSGEDTQYF	TGTGCCAGCTCGGGGGAAGATACGCAGTATTTT
NA	TRBV6-6	NA	13	TRBJ2-5	CASSGRNRETQYF	TGTGCCAGCAGTGGAAGGAACCGAGAGACCCAGTACTTC
NA	TRBV7-6	NA	13	TRBJ2-1	CASSLTKLNEQFF	TGTGCCAGCAGCTTAACCAAGCTGAATGAGCAGTTCTTC
few	TRBV19	NA	13	TRBJ2-1	CASRSARVYEQFF	TGTGCCAGTCGGTCCGCCAGGGTCTATGAGCAGTTCTTC
NA	TRBV6-2/TRBV6-3	NA	14	TRBJ1-1	CASSYRSADTEAFF	TGTGCCAGCAGTTACAGGAGTGCCGACACTGAAGCTTTCTTT
few	TRBV29-1	NA	16	TRBJ1-1	CSVGGPGYGISAEAFF	TGCAGCGTTGGGGGGCCAGGGTATGGTATTAGTGCTGAAGCTTTCTTT
many	TRBV12-3/TRBV12-4	TRBD1	14	TRBJ1-5	CASRGQGSPQPQHF	TGTGCCAGCAGGGGACAGGGTTCACCCCAGCCCCAGCATTTT
many	TRBV7-2	TRBD2	17	TRBJ2-3	CASSLPGLAGVRDTQYF	TGTGCCAGCAGCCTACCGGGACTAGCGGGGGTTAGAGATACGCAGTATTTT
many	TRBV7-9	TRBD2	18	TRBJ2-5	CASSSQGAGGIPPTTQYF	TGTGCCAGCAGCTCACAAGGAGCGGGAGGCATCCCTCCCACGACCCAGTACTTC
NA	TRBV5-1	TRBD1	15	TRBJ1-6	CASSNRTGPDSPLHF	TGCGCCAGCAGCAACCGGACAGGGCCCGACTCACCCCTCCACTTT
NA	TRBV2	TRBD1	15	TRBJ2-2	CASRKTGVDTGELFF	TGTGCCAGCAGAAAGACAGGGGTAGACACCGGGGAGCTGTTTTTT
many	TRBV7-9	TRBD1	15	TRBJ2-5	CASRSTTDRGETQYF	TGTGCCAGCAGATCAACCACCGACAGGGGAGAGACCCAGTACTTC
many	TRBV6-2/TRBV6-3	TRBD1	16	TRBJ2-5	CASRPGTGAQKETQYF	TGTGCCAGCAGACCCGGGACAGGGGCTCAAAAAGAGACCCAGTACTTC
many	TRBV7-8	NA	16	TRBJ2-3	CASNPERVGLSDTQYF	TGTGCCAGCAACCCGGAGAGGGTTGGGTTGTCCGATACGCAGTATTTT
NA	TRBV4-3	NA	14	TRBJ1-2	CASSQDTIRVGYTF	TGCGCCAGCAGCCAAGATACTATTAGGGTTGGCTACACCTTC
few	TRBV19	TRBD2	14	TRBJ2-2	CASSPGGGPGELFF	TGTGCCAGTAGTCCCGGGGGGGGTCCCGGGGAGCTGTTTTTT
few	TRBV18	TRBD1	15	TRBJ2-5	CASSPPDRGQETQYF	TGTGCCAGCTCACCACCGGACAGGGGGCAAGAGACCCAGTACTTC
many	TRBV7-2	NA	15	TRBJ1-6	CASSTRSSYNSPLHF	TGTGCCAGCAGCACAAGGAGCTCCTATAATTCACCCCTCCACTTT
NA	TRBV2	NA	15	TRBJ2-3	CARGAASGTTDTQYF	TGTGCCCGGGGGGCGGCTAGCGGTACCACAGATACGCAGTATTTT
few	TRBV19	NA	12	TRBJ1-2	CASSIGGGGYTF	TGTGCCAGTAGTATTGGCGGGGGCGGCTACACCTTC
NA	TRBV13	NA	14	TRBJ2-4	CASSSRGAKNIQYF	TGTGCCAGCAGCTCCAGAGGAGCCAAAAACATTCAGTACTTC
many	TRBV29-1	NA	18	TRBJ2-3	CSVDGLQERDTREDTQYF	TGCAGCGTTGATGGGCTCCAAGAACGGGACACCCGAGAAGATACGCAGTATTTT
NA	TRBV6-2/TRBV6-3	NA	12	TRBJ2-7	CASSDPSYEQYF	TGTGCCAGCAGCGACCCCTCCTACGAGCAGTACTTC
NA	TRBV5-1	NA	17	TRBJ2-7	CASSPYRDLLSSYEQYF	TGCGCCAGCAGCCCCTACCGGGACTTATTAAGCTCCTACGAGCAGTACTTC
NA	TRBV7-2	NA	12	TRBJ2-5	CASSGTGKTQYF	TGTGCCAGCAGCGGGACGGGGAAGACCCAGTACTTC
many	TRBV7-6	NA	13	TRBJ1-4	CASSPRTNEKLFF	TGTGCCAGCAGCCCCCGAACTAATGAAAAACTGTTTTTT
many	TRBV5-6	NA	13	TRBJ1-4	CASSLALNEKLFF	TGTGCCAGCAGCTTGGCGTTGAATGAAAAACTGTTTTTT
many	TRBV6-1	NA	11	TRBJ2-3	CASAQRDTQYF	TGTGCCAGCGCCCAACGGGATACGCAGTATTTT
many	TRBV4-1	TRBD1	15	TRBJ1-3	CASSTRTGSGNTIYF	TGCGCCAGCAGCACACGGACAGGGTCTGGAAACACCATATATTTT
few	TRBV7-6	NA	15	TRBJ1-6	CASSLTLSYNSPLHF	TGTGCCAGCAGCTTAACATTGAGTTATAATTCACCCCTCCACTTT
few	TRBV30	NA	11	TRBJ1-2	CAWSPGGGYTF	TGTGCCTGGAGTCCCGGGGGTGGCTACACCTTC
many	TRBV12-3/TRBV12-4	TRBD1	15	TRBJ1-5	CASTATGEPNQPQHF	TGTGCCAGCACCGCGACAGGGGAGCCCAATCAGCCCCAGCATTTT
many	TRBV20-1	TRBD1	15	TRBJ2-5	CSARVPGTGLETQYF	TGCAGTGCTAGAGTCCCCGGGACAGGGTTAGAGACCCAGTACTTC
NA	TRBV20-1	NA	14	TRBJ2-5	CSARDWAAQETQYF	TGCAGTGCTAGAGATTGGGCAGCTCAAGAGACCCAGTACTTC
many	TRBV7-2	TRBD1	15	TRBJ2-7	CASSLTTGGRAEQYF	TGTGCCAGCAGCTTAACAACAGGGGGTAGGGCCGAGCAGTACTTC
few	TRBV28	NA	12	TRBJ2-3	CASSLPGTTQYF	TGTGCCAGCAGTTTACCCGGGACTACGCAGTATTTT
many	TRBV7-2	TRBD2	15	TRBJ2-7	CASSETSGVGYEQYF	TGTGCCAGCAGCGAGACTAGCGGGGTCGGTTACGAGCAGTACTTC
many	TRBV7-9	TRBD1	13	TRBJ1-6	CASSRTGDSPLHF	TGTGCCAGCAGCCGGACAGGGGATTCACCCCTCCACTTT
few	TRBV28	NA	18	TRBJ2-7	CASSLTTEGEVSSYEQYF	TGTGCCAGCAGTTTAACCACAGAGGGGGAAGTAAGCTCCTACGAGCAGTACTTC